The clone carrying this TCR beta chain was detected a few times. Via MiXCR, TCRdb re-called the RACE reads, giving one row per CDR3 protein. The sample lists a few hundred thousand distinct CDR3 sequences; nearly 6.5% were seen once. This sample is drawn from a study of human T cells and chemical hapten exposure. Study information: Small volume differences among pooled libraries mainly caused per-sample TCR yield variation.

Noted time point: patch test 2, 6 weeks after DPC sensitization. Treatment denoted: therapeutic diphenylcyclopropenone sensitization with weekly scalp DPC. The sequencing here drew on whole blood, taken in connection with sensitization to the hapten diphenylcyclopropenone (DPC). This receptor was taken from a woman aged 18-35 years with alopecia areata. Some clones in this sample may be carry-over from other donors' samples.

The CDR3 region has the DNA TGTGCCAGCTCCCCTGGGGGGGGCCGCGATGAGCAGTTCTTC. Protein product: CASSPGGGRDEQFF. V usage is TRBV2 and J usage is TRBJ2-1, with a weak D call TRBD2 (7 bases). Germline V gives CDR1 SNHLY, CDR2 FYNNEI. CDR3 size: 14 residues. V was shortened by 8 bases and J by 8 bases, with 19 bases between the two germline ends.